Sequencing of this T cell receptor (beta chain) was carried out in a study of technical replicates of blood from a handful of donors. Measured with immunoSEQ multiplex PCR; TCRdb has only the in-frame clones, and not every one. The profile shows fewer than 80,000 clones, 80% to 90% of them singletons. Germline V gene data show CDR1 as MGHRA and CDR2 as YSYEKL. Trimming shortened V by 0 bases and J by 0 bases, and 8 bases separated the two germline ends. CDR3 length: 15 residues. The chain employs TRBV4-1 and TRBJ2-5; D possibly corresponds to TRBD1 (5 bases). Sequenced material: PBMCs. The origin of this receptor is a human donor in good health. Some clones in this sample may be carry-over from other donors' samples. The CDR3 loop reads CASSQDPRDQETQYF. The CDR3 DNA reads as TGCGCCAGCAGCCAAGACCCCAGGGACCAAGAGACCCAGTACTTC.